Listed below are T cell receptor beta chains from one sample, sequenced in a study of cytomegalovirus exposure and HLA in healthy donors. TCRdb keeps only in-frame clones here, not all; method: immunoSEQ multiplex PCR. This table has some 190,000 clones, roughly 9.5% appearing once. Sequenced: PBMCs. These receptors originate from a woman aged 25 to 39 in good health and CMV-seropositive. Both conserved end residues are part of each CDR3. Fields, in order: J gene, D gene, V gene, clone size, CDR3 DNA, CDR3 protein. D genes are given only for firm matches. A clone size is listed for some rows: how often the clone was seen (once, few, many), or a class if it is expanded.

TRBJ2-7 TRBD2 TRBV7-2 - TGTGCCAGCAGCCCAAGGCGGGACTACACCTACGAGCAGTACTTC CASSPRRDYTYEQYF
TRBJ2-7 - TRBV7-9 - TGTGCCAGCAGCTCCTCGACAGTTTCCTACGAGCAGTACTTC CASSSSTVSYEQYF
TRBJ2-2 TRBD1 TRBV15 - TGTGCCACCAGCGGCCCCGGGACAGGGAGGGCCGGGGAGCTGTTTTTT CATSGPGTGRAGELFF
TRBJ1-3 - TRBV7-9 - TGTGCCAGCAGCTCAGGAGGGCTTAGCTCTGGAAACACCATATATTTT CASSSGGLSSGNTIYF
TRBJ1-4 - TRBV19 many TGTGCCAGTAAAAGACGGGGAACTAATGAAAAACTGTTTTTT CASKRRGTNEKLFF
TRBJ2-1 TRBD2 TRBV6-5 - TGTGCCAGCAGTTATACGGGGGGGAGCTCCTACAATGAGCAGTTCTTC CASSYTGGSSYNEQFF
TRBJ2-5 TRBD2 TRBV2 - TGTGCCAGCAGTGAGGGACTAGCGGGAGTTAAAGAGACCCAGTACTTC CASSEGLAGVKETQYF
TRBJ1-1 - TRBV7-9 - TGTGCCAGCAGCTTTTACAGCAACACTGAAGCTTTCTTT CASSFYSNTEAFF
TRBJ2-7 TRBD1 TRBV6-1 - TGTGCCAGCAGTGAAGCGTCGGGACAGGGGCCCTACGAGCAGTACTTC CASSEASGQGPYEQYF
TRBJ2-2 TRBD1 TRBV2 - TGTGCCAGAAGTGGGACAGGGAGCACCGGGGAGTTGTTTTTT CARSGTGSTGELFF
TRBJ2-7 TRBD2 TRBV4-2 - TGTGCCAGCAAGGGACTAGCGGGAGGCTACGAGCAGTACTTC CASKGLAGGYEQYF
TRBJ2-7 TRBD1 TRBV5-3 - TGTGCCAGAAGCGTCCCGGACAGGGAAGCGTCCTACGAGCAGTACTTC CARSVPDREASYEQYF
TRBJ1-2 TRBD1 TRBV29-1 - TGCAGCGTTGAGGGGCCCAGGGGGCATTCAAGTGGTGGCTACACCTTC CSVEGPRGHSSGGYTF
TRBJ1-6 TRBD1 TRBV2 few TGTGCCAGCAGCCAACAGGGGGAAGGATCACCCCTCCACTTT CASSQQGEGSPLHF
TRBJ1-2 - TRBV19 - TGTGCCAGTAGTATTAGTACTAACTATGGCTACACCTTC CASSISTNYGYTF
TRBJ1-2 - TRBV1 few TGCACCAGCAGGCGGAGACAGGGATACTATGGCTACACCTTC CTSRRRQGYYGYTF
TRBJ2-3 TRBD2 TRBV5-1 few TGCGCCAGCAGCCGTGCGACTAGCGGGAGCGCAGATACGCAGTATTTT CASSRATSGSADTQYF
TRBJ1-2 TRBD1 TRBV2 - TGTGCCAGCGAGGACAGGGGGGAGGTTCGGGACTATGGCTACACCTTC CASEDRGEVRDYGYTF
TRBJ2-2 TRBD1 TRBV29-1 - TGCAGCGTTGGGCTGGACAGGACCAACACCGGGGAGCTGTTTTTT CSVGLDRTNTGELFF
TRBJ2-3 TRBD2 TRBV10-3 - TGTGCCATCAGTGAAGAGGGCGGGAGTGGAGATACGCAGTATTTT CAISEEGGSGDTQYF
TRBJ2-5 - TRBV15 few TGTGCCACCAGCAGAGATATACGAGGGAGAATAGAGACCCAGTACTTC CATSRDIRGRIETQYF
TRBJ2-6 TRBD1 TRBV15 few TGTGCCACCAGCAGAGAATGGACAGGGCTTCGTGGGGCCAACGTCCTGACTTTC CATSREWTGLRGANVLTF
TRBJ1-6 - TRBV19 few TGTGCCAGTAGGGAGAGCTCCTATAATTCACCCCTCCACTTT CASRESSYNSPLHF
TRBJ2-7 - TRBV7-2 - TGTGCCAGCAGCTTATATGTCGGGGTCTACGAGCAGTACTTC CASSLYVGVYEQYF
TRBJ1-1 - TRBV5-1 - TGCGCCAGCAGCTTGTTCCCGGCAGGGGAAATGAACACTGAAGCTTTCTTT CASSLFPAGEMNTEAFF
TRBJ2-2 - TRBV9 - TGTGCCAGCAGCGTACTAGCACCCACAACCGGGGAGCTGTTTTTT CASSVLAPTTGELFF